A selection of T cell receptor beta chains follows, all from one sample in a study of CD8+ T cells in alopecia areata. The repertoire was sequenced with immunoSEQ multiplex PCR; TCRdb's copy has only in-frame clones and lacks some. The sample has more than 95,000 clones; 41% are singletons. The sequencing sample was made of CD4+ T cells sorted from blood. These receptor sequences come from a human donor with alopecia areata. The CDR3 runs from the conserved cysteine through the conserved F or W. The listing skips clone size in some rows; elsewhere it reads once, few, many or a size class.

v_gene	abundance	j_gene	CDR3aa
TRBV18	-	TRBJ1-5	CASSPEGTVSNQPQHF
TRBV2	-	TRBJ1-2	CASRSDGYLYGYTF
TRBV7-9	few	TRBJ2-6	CASSPGVAGANVLTF
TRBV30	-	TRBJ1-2	CAWSIRSDGYTF
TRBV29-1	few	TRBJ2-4	CSVGGRTGLSF
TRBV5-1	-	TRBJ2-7	CASSNTQTGGYEQYF
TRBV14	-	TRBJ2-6	CASSQRGSSGANVLTF
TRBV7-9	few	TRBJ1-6	CASSFRDVNSPLHF
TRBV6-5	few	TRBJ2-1	CASSRTGISYNEQFF
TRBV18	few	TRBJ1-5	CASSPAGTVHNQPQHF
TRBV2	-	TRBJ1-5	CASSVGQENQPQHF
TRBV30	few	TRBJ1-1	CAWSVTNTEAFF
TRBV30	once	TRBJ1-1	CAWSPWDRGLRF
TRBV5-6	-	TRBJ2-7	CASSPSDRGTHEQYF
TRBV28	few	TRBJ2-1	CASWLAGVNHEQFF
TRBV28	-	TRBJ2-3	CASLSGVADTQYF
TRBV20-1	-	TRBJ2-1	CSARTANEQFF
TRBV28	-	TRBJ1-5	CASSLRVQPQHF
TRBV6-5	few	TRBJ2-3	CASSYSRTSTDTQYF
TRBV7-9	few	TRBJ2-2	CASSLEGPGELFF
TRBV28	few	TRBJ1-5	CASRPGPVSQPQHF
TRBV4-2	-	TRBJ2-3	CASSQVGREMGTDTQYF
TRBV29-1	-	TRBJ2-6	CSVASLGANVLTF
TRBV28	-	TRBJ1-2	CASSLNRYGYTF
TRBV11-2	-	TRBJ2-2	CASSLVLGRGAGELFF
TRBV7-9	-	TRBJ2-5	CASSFRQTQYF
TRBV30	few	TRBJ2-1	CAWKGGAGGPKSNEQFF
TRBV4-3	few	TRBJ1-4	CASSQDHQGARLFF
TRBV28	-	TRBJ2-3	CASRRTLAIDTQYF
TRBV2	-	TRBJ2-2	CASRRGGATGELFF
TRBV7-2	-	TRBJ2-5	CASSLDGGKETQYF
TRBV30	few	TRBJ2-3	CAWSVFVGGATDTQYF
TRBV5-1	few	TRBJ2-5	CASSLVTSGAEETQYF
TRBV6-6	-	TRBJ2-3	CASSYDSHWNTDTQYF
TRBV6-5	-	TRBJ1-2	CASRKTGNYGYTF
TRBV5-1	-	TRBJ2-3	CASSPTTSGSTDTQYF
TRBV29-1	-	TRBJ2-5	CSVEDRGMETQYF
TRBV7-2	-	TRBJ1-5	CASSLVFGLGANQPQHF
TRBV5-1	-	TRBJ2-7	CASSSDRGLYEQYF
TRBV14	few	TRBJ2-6	CASSQLTGTGANVLTF
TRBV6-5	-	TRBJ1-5	CASSYSRQGGNQPQHF
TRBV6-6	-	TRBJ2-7	CASSYADHWGYEQYF
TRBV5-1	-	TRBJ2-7	CASIPGLAGPGPSYEQYF
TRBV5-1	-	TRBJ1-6	CASSRTGGVYNSPLHF
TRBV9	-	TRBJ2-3	CASSVDADTQYF
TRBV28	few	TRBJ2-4	CASSLLAGGNIQYF
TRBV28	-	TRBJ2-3	CASRTGGDTQYF
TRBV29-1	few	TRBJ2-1	CSVGAGYNEQFF
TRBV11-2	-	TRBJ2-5	CASSPTTGGFGETQYF
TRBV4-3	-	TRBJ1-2	CASSQDIRPPISF
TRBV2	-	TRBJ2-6	CASSAGLGGGSSSGANVLTF
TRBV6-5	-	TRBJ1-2	CASSYSNGLGYTF
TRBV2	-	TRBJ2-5	CATWTGAVTQYF
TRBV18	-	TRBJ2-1	CASSPQDRLGEQFF